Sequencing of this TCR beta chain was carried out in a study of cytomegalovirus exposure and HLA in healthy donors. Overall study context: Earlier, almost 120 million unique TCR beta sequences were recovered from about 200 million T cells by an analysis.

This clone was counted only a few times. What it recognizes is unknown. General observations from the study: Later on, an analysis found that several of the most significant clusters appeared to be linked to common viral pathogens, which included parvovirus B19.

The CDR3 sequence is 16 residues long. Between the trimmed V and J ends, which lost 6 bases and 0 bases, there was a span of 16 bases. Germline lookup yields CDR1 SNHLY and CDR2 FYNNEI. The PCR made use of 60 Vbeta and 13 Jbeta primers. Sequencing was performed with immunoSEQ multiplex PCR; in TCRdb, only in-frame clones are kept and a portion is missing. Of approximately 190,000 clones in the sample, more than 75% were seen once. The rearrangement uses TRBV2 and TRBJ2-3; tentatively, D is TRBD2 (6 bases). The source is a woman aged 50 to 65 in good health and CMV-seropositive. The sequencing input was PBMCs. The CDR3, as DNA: TGTGCCAGCAGCGCCCCTGGGACTCGTAGCACAGATACGCAGTATTTT. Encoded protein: CASSAPGTRSTDTQYF.